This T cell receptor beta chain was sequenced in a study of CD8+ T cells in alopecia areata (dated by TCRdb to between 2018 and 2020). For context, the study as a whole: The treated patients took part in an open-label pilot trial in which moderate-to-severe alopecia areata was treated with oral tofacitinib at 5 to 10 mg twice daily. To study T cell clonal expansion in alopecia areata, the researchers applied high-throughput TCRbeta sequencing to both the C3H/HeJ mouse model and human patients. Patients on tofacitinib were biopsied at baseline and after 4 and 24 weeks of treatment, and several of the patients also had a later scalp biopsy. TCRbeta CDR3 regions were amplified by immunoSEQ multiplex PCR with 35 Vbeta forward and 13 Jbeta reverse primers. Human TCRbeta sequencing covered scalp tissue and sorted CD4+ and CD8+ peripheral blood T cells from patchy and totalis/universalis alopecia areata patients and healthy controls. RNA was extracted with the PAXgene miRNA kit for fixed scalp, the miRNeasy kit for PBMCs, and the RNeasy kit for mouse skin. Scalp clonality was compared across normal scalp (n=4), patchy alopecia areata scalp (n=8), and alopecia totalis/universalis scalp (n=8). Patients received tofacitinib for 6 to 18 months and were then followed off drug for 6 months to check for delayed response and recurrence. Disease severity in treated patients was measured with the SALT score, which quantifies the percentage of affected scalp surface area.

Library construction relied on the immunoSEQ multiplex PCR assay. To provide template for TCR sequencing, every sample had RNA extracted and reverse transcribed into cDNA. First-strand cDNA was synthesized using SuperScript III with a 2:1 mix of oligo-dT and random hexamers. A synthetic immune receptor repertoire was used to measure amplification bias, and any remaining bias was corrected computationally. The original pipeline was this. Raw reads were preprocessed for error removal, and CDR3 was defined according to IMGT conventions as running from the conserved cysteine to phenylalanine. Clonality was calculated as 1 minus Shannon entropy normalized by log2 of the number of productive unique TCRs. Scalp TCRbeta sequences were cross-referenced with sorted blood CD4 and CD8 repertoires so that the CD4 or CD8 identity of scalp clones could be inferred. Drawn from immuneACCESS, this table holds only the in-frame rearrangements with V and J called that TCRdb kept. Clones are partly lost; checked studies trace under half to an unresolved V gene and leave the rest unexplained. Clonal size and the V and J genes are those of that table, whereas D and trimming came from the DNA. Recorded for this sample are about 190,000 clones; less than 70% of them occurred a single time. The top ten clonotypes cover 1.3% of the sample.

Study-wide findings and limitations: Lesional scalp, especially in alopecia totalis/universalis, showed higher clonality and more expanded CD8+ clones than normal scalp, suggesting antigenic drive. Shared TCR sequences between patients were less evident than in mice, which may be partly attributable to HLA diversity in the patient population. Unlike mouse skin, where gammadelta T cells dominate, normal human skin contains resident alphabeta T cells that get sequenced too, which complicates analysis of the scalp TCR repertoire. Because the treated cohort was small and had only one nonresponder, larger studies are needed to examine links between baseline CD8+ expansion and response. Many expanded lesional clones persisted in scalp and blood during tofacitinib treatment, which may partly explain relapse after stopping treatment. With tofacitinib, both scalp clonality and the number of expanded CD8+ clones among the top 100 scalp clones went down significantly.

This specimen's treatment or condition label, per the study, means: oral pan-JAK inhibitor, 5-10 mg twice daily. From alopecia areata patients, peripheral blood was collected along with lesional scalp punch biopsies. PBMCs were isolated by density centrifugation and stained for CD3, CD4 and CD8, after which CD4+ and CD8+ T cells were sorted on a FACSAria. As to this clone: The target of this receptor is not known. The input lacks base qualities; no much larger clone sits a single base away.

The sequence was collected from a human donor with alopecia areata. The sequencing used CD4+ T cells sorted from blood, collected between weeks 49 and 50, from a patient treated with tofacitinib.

Read as DNA, the sequence is TGTGCCAGCAGCCGTTGGACAGGGGGCACAGATACGCAGTATTTT. Its protein product is CASSRWTGGTDTQYF. The V and J segments used are TRBV5-6 and TRBJ2-3, and 9 junctional nucleotides match TRBD1. Trimming accounts for 4 bases at V and 1 base at J, while the number of junction bases matched to no gene is 4. Measured from the cysteine to the phenylalanine, the CDR3 is 15 residues long. Only CDR3 DNA is held: 45 bases, read in frame from base 1. From a lookup of the germline V gene, CDR1 and CDR2 are SGHDT and YYEEEE.